The next 21 T cell receptor beta chains were all read from a single sample in a study of CXCR3-negative and CXCR3-positive naive CD8 T cells. 5' RACE that incorporated UMI labels was used to prepare the TRB cDNA libraries. TCRdb reprocessed the 5' RACE reads, keeping one entry per CDR3 protein, no DNA. Its table lists about 42,000 distinct CDR3 sequences. The source material was naive CXCR3- CD8+ T cells from blood. Noted subset: CD45RO-CCR7+CD27+CD95- naive CD8+ T cells lacking CXCR3 (TNR3-). The receptors shown here come from a human donor in good health. Some clones in this sample may be carry-over from other donors' samples.

The chain uses TRBV4-1 and TRBJ2-5; the D call of TRBD2 rests on TCRdb alone, since no DNA is present to check it. The germline V gene encodes CDR1 MGHRA and CDR2 YSYEKL. The CDR3 spans 16 residues. CDR3 residues: CASSQPGLAGRETQYF.

The chain uses TRBV4-1 and TRBJ2-7; TCRdb outputs TRBD1, but without DNA this stays unchecked. Germline lookup yields CDR1 MGHRA and CDR2 YSYEKL. The CDR3 runs to 15 residues. This CDR3 reads CASSPGQAPSHEQYF.

The CDR3 sequence: CASSSAEASYGYTF. The chain has TRBV7-2 and TRBJ1-2. Germline loops: CDR1 SGHTA, CDR2 FQGNSA. The CDR3 is 14 residues long.

The chain uses TRBV14 and TRBJ2-7; TCRdb proposes TRBD1, but this gene call is untestable without DNA. Germline CDR1 SGHDN, CDR2 FVKESK. The CDR3 is made up of 14 amino acids. The CDR3 spells CASSPGGATYEQYF.

The chain joins TRBV29-1 to TRBJ2-4; the TCRdb D gene call, TRBD1, has no DNA to confirm it. Germline-derived CDR1 and CDR2 are SQVTM and ANQGSEA. The CDR3 length is 15 residues. The CDR3: CSVEDPGAPPFIQYF. The full variable domain, in which reference TRBV29-1 and TRBJ2-4 provide the parts outside the CDR3, is SAVISQKPSRDICQRGTSLTIQCQVDSQVTMMFWYRQQPGQSLTLIATANQGSEATYESGFVIDKFPISRPNLTFSTLTVSNMSPEDSSIYLCSVEDPGAPPFIQYFGAGTRLSVL.

V and J are TRBV5-1 and TRBJ2-7; TCRdb proposes TRBD2, but this gene call is untestable without DNA. This CDR3 spans 16 amino acids. Germline lookup yields CDR1 SGHRS and CDR2 YFSETQ. This CDR3 reads CASSFSRAGPRGEQYF.

The rearrangement links TRBV12-3 or TRBV12-4 to TRBJ2-1. CDR3 length: 13 residues. CDR3 amino acids: CASLGATYNEQFF.

The CDR3 reads CSVGGTFNEQFF. V and J are TRBV29-1 and TRBJ2-1; TCRdb selects TRBD2, and the lack of DNA leaves this call unchecked. This CDR3 region has 12 residues. Germline CDR1 and CDR2: SQVTM and ANQGSEA.

The J gene is TRBJ1-1, the V gene TRBV5-5; TCRdb's D gene call, TRBD1, goes unchecked for lack of DNA. The germline V gene has CDR1 SGHKS and CDR2 YYEKEE (reference sequence). This CDR3 spans 14 amino acids. The CDR3 spells CASSPAPANTEAFF.

This chain joins TRBV9 and TRBJ2-1; lacking DNA, the TRBD2 call made by TCRdb goes unchecked. This CDR3 has 16 residues. Looked up from germline, CDR1 is SGDLS and CDR2 is YYNGEE. The chain's CDR3 is CASSVEGLAFVGEQFF.

The V gene is TRBV21-1, the J gene TRBJ2-4; TCRdb calls TRBD1, which cannot be checked without DNA. TRBV21-1 is a pseudogene segment. This CDR3 contains 15 residues. The CDR3 is CASRVFRAGVNIQYF.

The chain recombines TRBV6-5 with TRBJ2-7. From germline, CDR1 is MNHEY and CDR2 SVGAGI. The CDR3 spans 13 residues. CDR3 protein: CASSYRGVYEQYF.

CDR3 sequence reads: CASSQDGEHSTDTQYF. The chain joins TRBV4-2 to TRBJ2-3. The V gene's germline CDR1 is LGHNA and CDR2 YNFKEQ. The CDR3 is made up of 16 amino acids.

This rearrangement joins TRBV11-2 to TRBJ2-1. Germline CDR1 SGHAT, CDR2 FQNNGV. There are 13 residues in the CDR3. The CDR3 loop is CASSSTRYGEQFF.

J is TRBJ1-1 and V is TRBV10-3. Germline CDR1 and CDR2: ENHRY and SYGVKD. This CDR3 is 15 amino acids long. CDR3 residues: CAIRADLGMNTEAFF.

The CDR3 here is CASTPDRYSFGIAGELFF. The chain combines TRBV28 with TRBJ2-2; no DNA is available, so the TRBD1 call from TCRdb remains unchecked. This CDR3 spans 18 amino acids. Germline values: CDR1 MDHEN, CDR2 SYDVKM.

The V call is TRBV3-1, the J call TRBJ1-2; TCRdb's D gene call, TRBD1, goes unchecked for lack of DNA. Germline lookup yields CDR1 LGHDT and CDR2 YNNKEL (reference sequence). The CDR3 runs to 13 residues. The CDR3 here is CASRRQGTDGYTF.

The genes are TRBV4-1 and TRBJ2-2. Per the germline V gene, CDR1 is MGHRA and CDR2 is YSYEKL. This CDR3 region has 14 residues. The CDR3 sequence is CASSQEGRGGELFF.

The chain employs TRBV29-1 and TRBJ2-7; TCRdb reports TRBD1, a call that lacks DNA to check it against. There are 13 residues in the CDR3. Looked up from germline, CDR1 is SQVTM and CDR2 is ANQGSEA. CDR3: CSVEMGRDYEQYF.

V is TRBV12-3 or TRBV12-4 and J is TRBJ2-7; the TCRdb call, TRBD1, lacks DNA for checking. This CDR3 has 13 amino acids. The CDR3 is CASSTLGVNEQYF.

The rearrangement uses TRBV7-3 and TRBJ2-1. In germline, CDR1 is SGHTA, CDR2 FQGTGA. The CDR3 covers 12 residues. CDR3: CASSPLGNEQFF.